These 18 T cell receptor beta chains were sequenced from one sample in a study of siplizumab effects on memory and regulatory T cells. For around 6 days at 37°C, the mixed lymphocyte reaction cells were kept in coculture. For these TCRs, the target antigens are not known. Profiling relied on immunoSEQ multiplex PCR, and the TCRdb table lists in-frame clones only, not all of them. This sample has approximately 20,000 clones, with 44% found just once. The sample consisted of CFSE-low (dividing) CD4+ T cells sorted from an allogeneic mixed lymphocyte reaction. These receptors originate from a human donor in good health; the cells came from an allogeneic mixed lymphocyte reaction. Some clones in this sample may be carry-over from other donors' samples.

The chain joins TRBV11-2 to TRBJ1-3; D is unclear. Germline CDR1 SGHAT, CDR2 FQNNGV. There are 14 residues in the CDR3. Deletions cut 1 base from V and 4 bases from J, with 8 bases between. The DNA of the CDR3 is TGTGCCAGCAGCTTAGGGCAGCTCGGAAACACCATATATTTT. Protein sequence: CASSLGQLGNTIYF. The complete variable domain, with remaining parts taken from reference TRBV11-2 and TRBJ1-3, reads EAGVAQSPRYKIIEKRQSVAFWCNPISGHATLYWYQQILGQGPKLLIQFQNNGVVDDSQLPKDRFSAERLKGVDSTLKIQPAKLEDSAVYLCASSLGQLGNTIYFGEGSWLTVV.

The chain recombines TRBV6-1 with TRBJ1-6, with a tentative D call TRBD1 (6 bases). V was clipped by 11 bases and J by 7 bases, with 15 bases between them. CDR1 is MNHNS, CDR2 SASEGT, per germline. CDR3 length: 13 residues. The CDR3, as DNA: TGTGCCGGGTCGGGGGGCTTCAATTCACCCCTCCACTTT. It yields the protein CAGSGGFNSPLHF.

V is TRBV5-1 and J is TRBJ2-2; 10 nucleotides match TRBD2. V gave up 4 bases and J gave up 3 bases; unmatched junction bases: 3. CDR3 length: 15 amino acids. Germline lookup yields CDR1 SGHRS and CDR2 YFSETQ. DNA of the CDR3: TGCGCCAGCAGCGAGCTAGCGGGAGACACCGGGGAGCTGTTTTTT. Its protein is CASSELAGDTGELFF. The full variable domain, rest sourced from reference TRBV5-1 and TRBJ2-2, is KAGVTQTPRYLIKTRGQQVTLSCSPISGHRSVSWYQQTPGQGLQFLFEYFSETQRNKGNFPGRFSGRQFSNSRSEMNVSTLELGDSALYLCASSELAGDTGELFFGEGSRLTVL.

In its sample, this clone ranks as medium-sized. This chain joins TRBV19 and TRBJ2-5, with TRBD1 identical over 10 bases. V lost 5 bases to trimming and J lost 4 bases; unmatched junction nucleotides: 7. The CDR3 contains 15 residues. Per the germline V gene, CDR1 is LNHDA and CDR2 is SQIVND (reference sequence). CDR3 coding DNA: TGTGCCAGTAGTGGTTTGGGGACAGGGGTAGAGACCCAGTACTTC. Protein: CASSGLGTGVETQYF.

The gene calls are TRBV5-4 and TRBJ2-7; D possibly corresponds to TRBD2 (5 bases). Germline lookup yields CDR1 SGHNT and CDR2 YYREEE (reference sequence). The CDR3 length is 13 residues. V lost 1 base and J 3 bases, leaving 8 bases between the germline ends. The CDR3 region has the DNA TGTGCCAGCAGCTTGCCGGGGTACTACGAGCAGTACTTC. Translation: CASSLPGYYEQYF.

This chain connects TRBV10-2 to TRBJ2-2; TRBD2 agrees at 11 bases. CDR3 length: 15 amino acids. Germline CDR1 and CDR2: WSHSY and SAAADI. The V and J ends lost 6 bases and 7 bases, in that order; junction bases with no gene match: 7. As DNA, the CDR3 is TGCGCCAGCAGGATAGCGGGGGGGCCTGGCGGGGAGCTGTTTTTT. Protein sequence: CASRIAGGPGGELFF.

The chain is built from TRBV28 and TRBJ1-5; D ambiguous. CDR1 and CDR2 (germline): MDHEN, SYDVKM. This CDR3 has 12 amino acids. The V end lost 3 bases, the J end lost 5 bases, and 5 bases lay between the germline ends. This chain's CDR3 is CASSFSDQPQHF. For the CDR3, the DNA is TGTGCCAGCAGTTTCAGCGATCAGCCCCAGCATTTT.

CDR3 region: CASSIDRGGTGELFF. In DNA form, the CDR3 reads TGTGCCAGCAGTATTGACAGGGGTGGCACCGGGGAGCTGTTTTTT. The V gene is TRBV7-3, the J gene TRBJ2-2, with 8 bases that match TRBD1. Germline CDR1 and CDR2: SGHTA and FQGTGA. V gave up 6 bases and J gave up 4 bases; unmatched junction bases: 7. CDR3 length: 15 amino acids. Full variable domain (remainder filled in from reference TRBV7-3 and TRBJ2-2): GAGVSQTPSNKVTEKGKYVELRCDPISGHTALYWYRQSLGQGPEFLIYFQGTGAADDSGLPNDRFFAVRPEGSVSTLKIQRTERGDSAVYLCASSIDRGGTGELFFGEGSRLTVL.

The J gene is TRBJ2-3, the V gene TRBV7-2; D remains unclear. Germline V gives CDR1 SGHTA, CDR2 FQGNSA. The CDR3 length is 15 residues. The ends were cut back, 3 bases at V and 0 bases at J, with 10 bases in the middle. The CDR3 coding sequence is TGTGCCAGCAGCTTTCTCTCATCCAGCACAGATACGCAGTATTTT. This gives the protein CASSFLSSSTDTQYF.

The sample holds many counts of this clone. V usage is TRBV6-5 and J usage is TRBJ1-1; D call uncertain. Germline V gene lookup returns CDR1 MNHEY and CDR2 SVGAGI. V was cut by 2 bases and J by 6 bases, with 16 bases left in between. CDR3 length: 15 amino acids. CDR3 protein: CASSYEGFVDAEAFF. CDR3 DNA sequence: TGTGCCAGCAGTTACGAGGGTTTCGTGGACGCTGAAGCTTTCTTT.

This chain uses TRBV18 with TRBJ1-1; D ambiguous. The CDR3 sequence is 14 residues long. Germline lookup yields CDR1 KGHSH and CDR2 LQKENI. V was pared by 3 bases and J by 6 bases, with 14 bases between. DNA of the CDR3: TGTGCCAGCTCACCCTCGAACAGATTCGCTGAAGCTTTCTTT. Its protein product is CASSPSNRFAEAFF.

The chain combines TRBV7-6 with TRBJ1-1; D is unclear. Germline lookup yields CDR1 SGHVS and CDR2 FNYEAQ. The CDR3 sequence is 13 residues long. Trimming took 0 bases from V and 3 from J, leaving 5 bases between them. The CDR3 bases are TGTGCCAGCAGCTTAGCTGGGGACACTGAAGCTTTCTTT. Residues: CASSLAGDTEAFF.

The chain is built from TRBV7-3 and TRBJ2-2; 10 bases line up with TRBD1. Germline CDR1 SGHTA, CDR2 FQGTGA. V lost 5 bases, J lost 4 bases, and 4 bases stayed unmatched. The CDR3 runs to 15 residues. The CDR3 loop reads CASSPGQGGTGELFF. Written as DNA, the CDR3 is TGTGCCAGCAGCCCCGGACAGGGGGGCACCGGGGAGCTGTTTTTT.

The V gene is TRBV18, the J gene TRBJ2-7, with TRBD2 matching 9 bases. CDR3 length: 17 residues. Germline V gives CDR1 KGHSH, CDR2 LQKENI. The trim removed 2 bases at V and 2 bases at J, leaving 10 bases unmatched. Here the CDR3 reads CASSPANAGGLAYEQYF. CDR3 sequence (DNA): TGTGCCAGCTCACCAGCCAACGCGGGGGGGTTAGCCTACGAGCAGTACTTC.

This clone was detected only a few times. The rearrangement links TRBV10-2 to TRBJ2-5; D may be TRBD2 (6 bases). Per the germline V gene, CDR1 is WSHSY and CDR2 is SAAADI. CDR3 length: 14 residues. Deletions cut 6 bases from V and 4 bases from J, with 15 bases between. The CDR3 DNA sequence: TGCGCCAGCAGGGAGGGATATATCTCAGAGACCCAGTACTTC. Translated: CASREGYISETQYF.

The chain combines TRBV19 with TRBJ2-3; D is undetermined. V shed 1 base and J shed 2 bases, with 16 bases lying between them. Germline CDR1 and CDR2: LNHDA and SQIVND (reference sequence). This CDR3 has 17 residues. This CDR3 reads CASSIGSGPAHTDTQYF. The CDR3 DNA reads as TGTGCCAGTAGTATAGGCTCCGGACCTGCACACACAGATACGCAGTATTTT.

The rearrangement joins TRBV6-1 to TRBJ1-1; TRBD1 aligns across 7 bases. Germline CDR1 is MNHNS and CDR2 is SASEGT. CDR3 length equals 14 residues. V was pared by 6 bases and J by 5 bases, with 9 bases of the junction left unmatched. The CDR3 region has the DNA TGTGCCAGCAGCGAACAGGGGTTTTTGACTGAAGCTTTCTTT. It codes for CASSEQGFLTEAFF.

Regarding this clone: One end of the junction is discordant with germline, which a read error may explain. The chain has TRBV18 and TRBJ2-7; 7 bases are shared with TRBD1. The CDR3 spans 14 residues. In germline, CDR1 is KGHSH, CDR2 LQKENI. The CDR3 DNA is TGTGCCAGCTCGCCACAGGGGTCGGCCTACGAGCAGTACTTC. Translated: CASSPQGSAYEQYF. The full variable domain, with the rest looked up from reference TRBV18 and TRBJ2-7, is NAGVMQNPRHLVRRRGQEARLRCSPMKGHSHVYWYRQLPEEGLKFMVYLQKENIIDESGMPKERFSAEFPKEGPSILRIQQVVRGDSAAYFCASSPQGSAYEQYFGPGTRLTVT.